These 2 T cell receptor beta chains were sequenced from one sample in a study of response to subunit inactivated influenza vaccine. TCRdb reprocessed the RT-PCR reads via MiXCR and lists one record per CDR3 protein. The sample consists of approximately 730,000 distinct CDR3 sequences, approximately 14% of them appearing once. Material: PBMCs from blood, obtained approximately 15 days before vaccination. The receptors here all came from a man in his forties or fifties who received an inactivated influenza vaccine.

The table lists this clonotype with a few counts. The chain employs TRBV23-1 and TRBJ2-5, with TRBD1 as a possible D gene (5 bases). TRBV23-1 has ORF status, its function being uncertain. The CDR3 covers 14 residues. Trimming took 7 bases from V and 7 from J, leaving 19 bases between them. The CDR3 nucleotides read TGCGCCAGCACCAACTTACGCCTCACAGGGACCCAGTACTTC. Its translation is CASTNLRLTGTQYF.

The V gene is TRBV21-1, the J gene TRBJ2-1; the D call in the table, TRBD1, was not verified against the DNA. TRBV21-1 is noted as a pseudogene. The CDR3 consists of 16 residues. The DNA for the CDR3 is TGTGCCAGCAGCAAAGAGGGTAGAGGGGGGTGCAATGAGCAGTTCTTC. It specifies CASSKEGRGGCNEQFF.